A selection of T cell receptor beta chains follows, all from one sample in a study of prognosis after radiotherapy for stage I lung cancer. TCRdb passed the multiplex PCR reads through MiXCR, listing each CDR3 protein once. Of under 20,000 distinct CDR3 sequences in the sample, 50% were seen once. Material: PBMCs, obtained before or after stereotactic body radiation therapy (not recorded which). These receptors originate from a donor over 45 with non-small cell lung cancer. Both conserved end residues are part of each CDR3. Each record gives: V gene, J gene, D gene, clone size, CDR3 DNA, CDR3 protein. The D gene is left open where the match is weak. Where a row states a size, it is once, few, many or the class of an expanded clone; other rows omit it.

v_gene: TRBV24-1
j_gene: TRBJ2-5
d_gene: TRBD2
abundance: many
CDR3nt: TGTGCCACCAGTGATGGCGGGGGGGTGTTGACCCAGTACTTC
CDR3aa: CATSDGGGVLTQYF

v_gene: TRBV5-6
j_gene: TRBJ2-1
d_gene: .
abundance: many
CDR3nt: TGTGCCAGCAGCTTGCCGGGGAATGGCGGTGAGCAGTTCTTC
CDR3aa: CASSLPGNGGEQFF

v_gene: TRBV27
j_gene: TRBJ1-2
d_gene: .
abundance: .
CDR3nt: .
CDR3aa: CASSYAGGPNYGCTF

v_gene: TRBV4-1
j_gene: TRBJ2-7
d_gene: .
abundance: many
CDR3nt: TGCGCCAGCAGCCAAGATTTTAAAGCGGGACAGGCCTACGAGCAGTACTTC
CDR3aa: CASSQDFKAGQAYEQYF

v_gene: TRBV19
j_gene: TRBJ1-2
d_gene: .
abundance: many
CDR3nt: TGTGCCAGTAGTCCTAGGACGGCGCCAGCATATGGCTACACCTTC
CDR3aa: CASSPRTAPAYGYTF

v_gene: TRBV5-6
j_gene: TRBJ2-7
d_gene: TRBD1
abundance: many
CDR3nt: TGTGCCAGCAGTTCGGGCCGGGACAGGGTTTTTAACGAGCAGTACTTC
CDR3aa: CASSSGRDRVFNEQYF

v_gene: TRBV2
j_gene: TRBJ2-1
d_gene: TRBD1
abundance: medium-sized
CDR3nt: TGTGCCAGCAGTGCTGGACAGGGTGGGCTGGGGCAGTTCTTC
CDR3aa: CASSAGQGGLGQFF

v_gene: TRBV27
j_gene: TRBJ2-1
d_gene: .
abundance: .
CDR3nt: TGTGCCACCAAGGGGTGGGCTAGAGTTGAGCAGTTCTTC
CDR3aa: CATKGWARVEQFF

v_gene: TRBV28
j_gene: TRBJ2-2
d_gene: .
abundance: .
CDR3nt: TGTGCCAGCAGTTTAAGTCCTACGCCTGGGGGGGAGCTGTTTTTT
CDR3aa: CASSLSPTPGGELFF

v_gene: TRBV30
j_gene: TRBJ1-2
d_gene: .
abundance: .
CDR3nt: TGTGCCTGGAGTGGGGAGTGGCGGGGGCACGGAGGCTACACCTTC
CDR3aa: CAWSGEWRGHGGYTF

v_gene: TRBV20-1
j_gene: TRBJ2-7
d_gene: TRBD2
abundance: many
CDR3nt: TGCAGTGCGCGGGCGCGGGCGGGAGTGGGCGAGCAGTACTTC
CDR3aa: CSARARAGVGEQYF

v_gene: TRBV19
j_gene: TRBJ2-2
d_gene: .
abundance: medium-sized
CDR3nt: TGTGCCAGTAGTCCAAGACCTAACACCGGGGAGCTGTTTTTT
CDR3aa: CASSPRPNTGELFF

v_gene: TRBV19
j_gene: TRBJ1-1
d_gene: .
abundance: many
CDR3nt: TGTGCCAGTAGTTCGGGACGCTTGAACACTGAAGCTTTCTTT
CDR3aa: CASSSGRLNTEAFF

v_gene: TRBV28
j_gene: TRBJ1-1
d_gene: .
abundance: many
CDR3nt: TGTGCCAGCAGCCGTACAGCGGACACTGAAGCTTTCTTT
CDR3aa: CASSRTADTEAFF

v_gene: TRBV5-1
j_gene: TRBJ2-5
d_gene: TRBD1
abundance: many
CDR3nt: TGCGCCAGCAGCAAAGGACAGGGGGGAGGAGAGACCCAGTACTTC
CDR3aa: CASSKGQGGGETQYF

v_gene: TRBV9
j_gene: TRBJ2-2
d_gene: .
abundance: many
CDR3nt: TGTGCCAGCAGCGTAGAGGACGCCTTAACCGGGGAGCTGTTTTTT
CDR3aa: CASSVEDALTGELFF

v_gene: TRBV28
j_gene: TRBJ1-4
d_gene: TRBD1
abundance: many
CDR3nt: TGTGCCAGCGGACAGGGGGTGTTTGAAAAACTGTTTTTT
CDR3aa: CASGQGVFEKLFF

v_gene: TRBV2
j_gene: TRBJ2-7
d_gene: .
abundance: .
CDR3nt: .
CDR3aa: CASSSSRSGEQYF

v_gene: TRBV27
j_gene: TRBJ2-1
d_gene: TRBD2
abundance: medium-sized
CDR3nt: TGTGCCAGCAGTTCCATCAGCGGGGCAACCTACAATGAGCAGTTCTTC
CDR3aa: CASSSISGATYNEQFF

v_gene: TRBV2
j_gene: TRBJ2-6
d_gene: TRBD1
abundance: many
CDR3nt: TGTGCCAGTTCCCCAGGGGGCTCTGGGGCCAACGTCCTGACTTTC
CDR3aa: CASSPGGSGANVLTF

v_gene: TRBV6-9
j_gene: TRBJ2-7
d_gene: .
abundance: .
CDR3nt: TGTGCCAGCATTTACGGGACGGACTCCTACGAGCAGTACTTC
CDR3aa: CASIYGTDSYEQYF

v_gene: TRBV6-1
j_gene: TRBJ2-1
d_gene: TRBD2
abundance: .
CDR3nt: TGTGCCAGCAGTGAACTAGCGGGCTCCTACAATGAGCAGTTCTTC
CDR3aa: CASSELAGSYNEQFF

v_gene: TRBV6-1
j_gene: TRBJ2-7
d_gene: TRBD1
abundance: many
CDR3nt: TGTGCCAGCAGTGGTTCTCCGGGGACAGAGTACTTC
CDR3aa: CASSGSPGTEYF

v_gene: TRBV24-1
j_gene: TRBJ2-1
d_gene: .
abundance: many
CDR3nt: TGTGCCACCAGTGATTTGAACCTACCCTACAATGAGCAGTTCTTC
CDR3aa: CATSDLNLPYNEQFF

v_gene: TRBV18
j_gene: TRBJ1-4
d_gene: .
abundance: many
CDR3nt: TGTGCCAGCTCAACCGGCCTCGGGGGTGAAAAACTGTTTTTT
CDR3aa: CASSTGLGGEKLFF

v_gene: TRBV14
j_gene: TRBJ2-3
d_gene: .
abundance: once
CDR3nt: TGTGCCAGCGGCTTATCGCCAGATACGCAGTATTTT
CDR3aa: CASGLSPDTQYF

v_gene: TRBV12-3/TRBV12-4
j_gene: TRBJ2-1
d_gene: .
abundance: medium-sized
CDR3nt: TGTGCCAGCGGGGATAATGAGCAGTTCTTC
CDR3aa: CASGDNEQFF

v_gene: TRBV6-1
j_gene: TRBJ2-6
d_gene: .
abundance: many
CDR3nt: TGTGCCAGCAGTCAGACGGGTATGGGGGCCAACGTCCTGACTTTC
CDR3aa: CASSQTGMGANVLTF

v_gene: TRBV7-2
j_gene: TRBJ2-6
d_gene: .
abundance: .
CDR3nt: TGCGCCAGCAGCCAAGCCAGCCTCTCTGGGGCCAACGTCCTGACTTTC
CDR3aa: CASSQASLSGANVLTF

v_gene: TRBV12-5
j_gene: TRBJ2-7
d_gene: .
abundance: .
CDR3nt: TGTGCTAGTGGTCGTGGAGCTCGGGAGCAGTACTTC
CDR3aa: CASGRGAREQYF

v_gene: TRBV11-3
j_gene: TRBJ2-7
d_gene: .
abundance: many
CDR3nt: TGTGCCAGCAGCTTTAGGAAGTGGGGCCTCGAGCAGTACTTC
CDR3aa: CASSFRKWGLEQYF

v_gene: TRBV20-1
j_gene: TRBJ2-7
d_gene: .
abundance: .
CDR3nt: TGCAGTGCGACCTCTCCCCCCTTGCAGTACTTC
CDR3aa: CSATSPPLQYF

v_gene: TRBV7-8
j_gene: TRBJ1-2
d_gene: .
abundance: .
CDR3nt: TGTGCCAGCAGCTTAGGTATAGGACAGTACAGCTATGGCTACACCTTC
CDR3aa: CASSLGIGQYSYGYTF

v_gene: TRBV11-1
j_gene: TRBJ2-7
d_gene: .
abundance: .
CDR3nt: TGTGCCAGCAGGCTCTGGGGCACCGGTGGCGAGCAGTACTTC
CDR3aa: CASRLWGTGGEQYF

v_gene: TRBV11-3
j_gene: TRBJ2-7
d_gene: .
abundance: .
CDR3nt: TGTGCCAGCAGCTTCCCCTACGGTGCCTGGTCCTACGAGCAGTACTTC
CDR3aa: CASSFPYGAWSYEQYF

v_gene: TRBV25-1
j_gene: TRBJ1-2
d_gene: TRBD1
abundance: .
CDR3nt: TGTGCCAGCAGCCCCATGGGGACAGCCCCTAACTATGGCTACACCTTC
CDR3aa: CASSPMGTAPNYGYTF

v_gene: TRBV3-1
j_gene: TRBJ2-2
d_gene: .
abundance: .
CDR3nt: TGTGCCAGCAGCCAGGGGCTCACCGGGGAGCTGTTTTTT
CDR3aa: CASSQGLTGELFF

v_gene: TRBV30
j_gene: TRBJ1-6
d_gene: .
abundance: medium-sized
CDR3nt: TGTGCCTGGAGGAAGACAGCTTATAATTCACCCCTCCACTTT
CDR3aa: CAWRKTAYNSPLHF

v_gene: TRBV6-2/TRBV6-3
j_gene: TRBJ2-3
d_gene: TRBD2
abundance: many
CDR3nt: TGTGCCAGCAGTTACTCGGGGACTAGCGGGAGAACAGATACGCAGTATTTT
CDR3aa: CASSYSGTSGRTDTQYF

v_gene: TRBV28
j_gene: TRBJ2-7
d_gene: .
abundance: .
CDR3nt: TGTGCCAACAGTAGGGTGTTGTCGTGCCCCGAGCAGTACTTC
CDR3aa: CANSRVLSCPEQYF

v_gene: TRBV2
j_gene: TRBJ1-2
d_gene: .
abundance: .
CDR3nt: TGTGCCAACAGTGAAGGATATGGCTACACCTTC
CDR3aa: CANSEGYGYTF

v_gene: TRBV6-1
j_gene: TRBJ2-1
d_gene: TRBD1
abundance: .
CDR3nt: TGTGCCAGCAGGGACAGGGCCTACAATGAGCAGTTCTTC
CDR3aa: CASRDRAYNEQFF